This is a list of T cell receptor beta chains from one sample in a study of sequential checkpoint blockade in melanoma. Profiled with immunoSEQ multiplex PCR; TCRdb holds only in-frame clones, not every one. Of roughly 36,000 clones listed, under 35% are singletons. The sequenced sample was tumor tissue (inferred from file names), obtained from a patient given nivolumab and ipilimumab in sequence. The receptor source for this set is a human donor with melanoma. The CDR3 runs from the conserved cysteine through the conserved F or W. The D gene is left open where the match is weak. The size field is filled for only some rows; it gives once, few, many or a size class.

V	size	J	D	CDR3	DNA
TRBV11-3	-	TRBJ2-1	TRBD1	CASSLIPGTGGNEQFF	TGTGCCAGCAGCTTGATTCCCGGGACAGGGGGCAATGAGCAGTTCTTC
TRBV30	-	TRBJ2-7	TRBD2	CAWRTSVYEQYF	TGTGCCTGGAGGACTAGCGTCTACGAGCAGTACTTC
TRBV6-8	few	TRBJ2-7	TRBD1	CATTQGSYEQYF	TGTGCCACCACACAGGGGAGCTACGAGCAGTACTTC
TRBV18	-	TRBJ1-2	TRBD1	CASSPGTDRTNYGYTF	TGTGCCAGCTCACCGGGGACAGACCGAACTAACTATGGCTACACCTTC
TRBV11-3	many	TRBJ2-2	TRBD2	CASSQGLGGTGELFF	TGTGCCAGCAGCCAGGGACTAGGGGGCACCGGGGAGCTGTTTTTT
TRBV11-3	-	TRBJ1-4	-	CASSVGRGTYEKLFF	TGTGCCAGCAGCGTCGGGAGAGGAACTTATGAAAAACTGTTTTTT
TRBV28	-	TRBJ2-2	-	CASKRGGADTGELFF	TGTGCCAGCAAGAGGGGGGGAGCCGACACCGGGGAGCTGTTTTTT
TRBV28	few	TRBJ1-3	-	CASSPGQIGNTIYF	TGTGCCAGCAGCCCAGGACAGATTGGAAACACCATATATTTT
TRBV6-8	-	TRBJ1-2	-	CAISAATNYGYTF	TGTGCCATCAGTGCGGCCACTAACTATGGCTACACCTTC
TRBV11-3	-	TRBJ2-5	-	CASSFPQDRFQETQYF	TGTGCCAGCAGCTTCCCTCAAGACAGGTTTCAAGAGACCCAGTACTTC
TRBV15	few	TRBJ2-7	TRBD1	CATSQLRDRGGEQYF	TGTGCCACCAGCCAGCTCCGGGACAGGGGGGGGGAGCAGTACTTC
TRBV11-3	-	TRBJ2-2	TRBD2	CASVPPSGIVGGELFF	TGTGCCAGCGTCCCTCCTAGCGGGATAGTAGGCGGGGAGCTGTTTTTT
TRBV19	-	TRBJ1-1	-	CASSIVLSGVGDTEAFF	TGTGCCAGTAGTATAGTCTTGTCAGGGGTAGGGGACACTGAAGCTTTCTTT
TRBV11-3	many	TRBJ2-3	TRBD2	CASSRAGGLTDTQYF	TGTGCCAGCAGCCGAGCGGGAGGGCTGACAGATACGCAGTATTTT
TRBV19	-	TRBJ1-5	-	CASSKARGQPQHF	TGTGCCAGTAGTAAGGCAAGGGGCCAGCCCCAGCATTTT
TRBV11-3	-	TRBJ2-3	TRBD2	CASRHPAGGQPDTQYF	TGTGCCAGCAGGCACCCCGCGGGAGGGCAACCAGATACGCAGTATTTT
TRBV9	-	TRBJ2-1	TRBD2	CASSVQLAGGQNEQFF	TGTGCCAGCAGCGTTCAACTAGCGGGGGGGCAGAATGAGCAGTTCTTC
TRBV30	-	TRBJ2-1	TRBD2	CAWSSGRERGNEQFF	TGTGCCTGGAGTAGCGGGAGGGAGCGAGGAAATGAGCAGTTCTTC
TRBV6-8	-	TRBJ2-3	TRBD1	CASSDQGADTQYF	TGTGCCAGCAGTGACCAGGGGGCAGATACGCAGTATTTT
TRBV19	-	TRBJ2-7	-	CASSIRGELPYEQYF	TGTGCCAGTAGTATAAGAGGGGAATTGCCCTACGAGCAGTACTTC
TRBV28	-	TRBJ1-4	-	CASSQTGVNEKLFF	TGTGCCAGCAGTCAGACCGGAGTTAATGAAAAACTGTTTTTT
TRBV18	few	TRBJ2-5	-	CASSPPLQETQYF	TGTGCCAGCTCACCACCGCTCCAAGAGACCCAGTACTTC
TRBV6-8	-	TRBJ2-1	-	CAISVYVENEQFF	TGTGCCATCAGTGTTTATGTAGAAAATGAGCAGTTCTTC
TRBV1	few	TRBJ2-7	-	CTSSHVKGGTSGDYEQYF	TGCACCAGCAGCCACGTCAAAGGGGGGACTAGCGGGGACTACGAGCAGTACTTC
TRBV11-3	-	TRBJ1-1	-	CASSQVANTVNTEAFF	TGTGCCAGCAGCCAAGTGGCAAACACGGTGAACACTGAAGCTTTCTTT
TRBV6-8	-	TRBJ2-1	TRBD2	CASSYGLASGNEQFF	TGTGCCAGCAGTTACGGACTAGCGTCGGGGAATGAGCAGTTCTTC
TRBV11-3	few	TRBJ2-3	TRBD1	CASSRRDRGKADTQYF	TGTGCCAGCAGCCGAAGGGACAGGGGAAAGGCAGATACGCAGTATTTT
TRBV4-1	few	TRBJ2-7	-	CASSQDLRSSYEQYF	TGCGCCAGCAGCCAAGATCTAAGGTCCTCCTACGAGCAGTACTTC
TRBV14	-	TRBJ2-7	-	CASSQEWQGRWAEQYF	TGTGCCAGCAGCCAAGAATGGCAGGGGCGATGGGCCGAGCAGTACTTC
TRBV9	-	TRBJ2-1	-	CASSVVGAVYNEQFF	TGTGCCAGCAGCGTAGTAGGGGCAGTCTACAATGAGCAGTTCTTC
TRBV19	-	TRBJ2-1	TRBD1	CASSTPGDRGDEQFF	TGTGCCAGTAGTACCCCCGGGGACAGGGGAGATGAGCAGTTCTTC
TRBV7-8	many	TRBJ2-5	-	CASSSQGPGTQYF	TGTGCCAGCAGCTCACAGGGTCCGGGGACCCAGTACTTC
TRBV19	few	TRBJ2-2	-	CASSFSSSNTGELFF	TGTGCCAGTAGTTTTTCTTCATCGAACACCGGGGAGCTGTTTTTT
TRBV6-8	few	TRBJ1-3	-	CASSYQGQGGNTIYF	TGTGCCAGCAGTTACCAAGGGCAAGGTGGAAACACCATATATTTT
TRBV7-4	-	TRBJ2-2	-	CASSPREGGELFF	TGTGCCAGCAGCCCCCGTGAGGGCGGGGAGCTGTTTTTT
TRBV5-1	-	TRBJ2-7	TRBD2	CASSWGGLAASYEQYF	TGCGCCAGCAGCTGGGGTGGACTAGCGGCCTCCTACGAGCAGTACTTC
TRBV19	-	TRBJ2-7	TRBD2	CASSIGPFSGRTSEQYF	TGTGCCAGTAGTATAGGACCCTTTAGCGGGAGAACGTCCGAGCAGTACTTC
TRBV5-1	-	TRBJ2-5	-	CASSLSLSSVETQYF	TGCGCCAGCAGCTTGTCATTGAGCAGTGTAGAGACCCAGTACTTC
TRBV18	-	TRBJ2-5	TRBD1	CASSPRQGRETQYF	TGTGCCAGCTCACCCCGACAGGGTCGAGAGACCCAGTACTTC
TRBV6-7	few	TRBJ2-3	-	CASSPGGTQYF	TGTGCCAGCAGCCCCGGAGGCACGCAGTATTTT
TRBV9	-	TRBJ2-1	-	CASSAVGPGNNEQFF	TGTGCCAGCAGCGCTGTGGGGCCTGGTAATAATGAGCAGTTCTTC
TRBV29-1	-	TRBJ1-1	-	CSVEGNRAEAFF	TGCAGCGTTGAGGGAAATCGCGCTGAAGCTTTCTTT
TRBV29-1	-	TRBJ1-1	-	CSVRGGRDTEAFF	TGCAGCGTCCGTGGGGGGAGGGACACTGAAGCTTTCTTT
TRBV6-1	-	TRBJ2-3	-	CASSEGSVDTQYF	TGTGCCAGCAGTGAAGGGTCAGTAGATACGCAGTATTTT
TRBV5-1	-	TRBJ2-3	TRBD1	CASSLGTGGTDTQYF	TGCGCCAGCAGCCTGGGGACAGGGGGGACAGATACGCAGTATTTT
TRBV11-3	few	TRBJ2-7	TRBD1	CASSSQDRAGEQYF	TGTGCCAGCAGCTCCCAGGACAGGGCGGGCGAGCAGTACTTC
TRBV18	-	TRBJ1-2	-	CASSPQDVIYGYTF	TGTGCCAGCTCACCCCAAGATGTTATCTATGGCTACACCTTC
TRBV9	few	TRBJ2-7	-	CASSVAGVPNYEQYF	TGTGCCAGCAGCGTAGCGGGGGTACCCAACTACGAGCAGTACTTC
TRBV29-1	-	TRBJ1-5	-	CSVGTGVYQPQHF	TGCAGCGTCGGGACCGGCGTGTATCAGCCCCAGCATTTT
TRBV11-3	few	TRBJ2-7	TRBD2	CASSLVVPGGFTYEQYF	TGTGCCAGCAGCTTAGTCGTTCCCGGGGGGTTTACCTACGAGCAGTACTTC
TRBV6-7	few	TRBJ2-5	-	CASSYPETQYF	TGTGCCAGCAGTTATCCGGAGACCCAGTACTTC
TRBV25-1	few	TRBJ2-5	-	CASSEYGAGETQYF	TGTGCCAGCAGTGAATATGGGGCAGGAGAGACCCAGTACTTC